Listed below are T cell receptor beta chains from one sample, sequenced in a study of T cell changes during pregnancy in multiple sclerosis. Data came from immunoSEQ multiplex PCR; TCRdb stores just in-frame clones and leaves some out. The repertoire consists of tens of thousands of clones, with approximately 89% occurring once and the leading ten covering approximately 0.99%. The starting material was peripheral blood, obtained before pregnancy. The source of these receptors is a female donor with multiple sclerosis, enrolled in a pregnancy study. Each CDR3 is given with its conserved first and last residue. D genes are given only for firm matches. Not every row has a clone size; where given, it reads once, few, many or a size class.

j_call: TRBJ2-1
clone_size: .
d_call: .
v_call: TRBV5-1
cdr3_aa: CASSLATGGEQFF
cdr3_nt: TGCGCCAGCAGCTTGGCCACAGGCGGTGAGCAGTTCTTC

j_call: TRBJ2-2
clone_size: .
d_call: .
v_call: TRBV6-5
cdr3_aa: CASTKGEVGTGELFF
cdr3_nt: TGTGCCAGCACCAAAGGGGAGGTGGGCACCGGGGAGCTGTTTTTT

j_call: TRBJ1-5
clone_size: .
d_call: .
v_call: TRBV2
cdr3_aa: CASSEGRSGQPQHF
cdr3_nt: TGTGCCAGCAGTGAAGGAAGATCCGGTCAGCCCCAGCATTTT

j_call: TRBJ1-1
clone_size: .
d_call: TRBD1
v_call: TRBV4-1
cdr3_aa: CASSRAGTGNTEAFF
cdr3_nt: TGCGCCAGCAGCCGGGCAGGGACAGGGAACACTGAAGCTTTCTTT

j_call: TRBJ2-6
clone_size: .
d_call: .
v_call: TRBV7-6
cdr3_aa: CASSLEGRGTSFSGANVLTF
cdr3_nt: TGTGCCAGCAGCTTAGAAGGGAGGGGGACGTCTTTCTCTGGGGCCAACGTCCTGACTTTC

j_call: TRBJ2-2
clone_size: .
d_call: TRBD2
v_call: TRBV19
cdr3_aa: CASSLGLAGEAGELFF
cdr3_nt: TGTGCCAGTAGTTTAGGACTAGCGGGAGAGGCCGGGGAGCTGTTTTTT

j_call: TRBJ2-1
clone_size: .
d_call: TRBD2
v_call: TRBV7-3
cdr3_aa: CASSLNSGSVIEQFF
cdr3_nt: TGTGCCAGCAGCCTTAACAGCGGGAGCGTGATTGAGCAGTTCTTC

j_call: TRBJ2-3
clone_size: .
d_call: TRBD2
v_call: TRBV2
cdr3_aa: CASSDPPLAGFTDTQYF
cdr3_nt: TGTGCCAGCAGTGATCCGCCCCTAGCGGGGTTCACAGATACGCAGTATTTT

j_call: TRBJ2-1
clone_size: few
d_call: TRBD2
v_call: TRBV10-3
cdr3_aa: CAISESGAGGDEQFF
cdr3_nt: TGTGCCATCAGTGAGTCGGGAGCGGGAGGGGATGAGCAGTTCTTC

j_call: TRBJ1-2
clone_size: .
d_call: .
v_call: TRBV9
cdr3_aa: CASSSEGVGYTF
cdr3_nt: TGTGCCAGCAGCTCCGAGGGAGTCGGCTACACCTTC

j_call: TRBJ2-7
clone_size: .
d_call: .
v_call: TRBV16
cdr3_aa: CASSQSSSYEQYF
cdr3_nt: TGTGCCAGCAGCCAATCGAGTTCATACGAGCAGTACTTC

j_call: TRBJ2-2
clone_size: once
d_call: TRBD1
v_call: TRBV6-5
cdr3_aa: CASRTRQGVTGELFF
cdr3_nt: TGTGCCAGCAGGACTCGACAGGGGGTCACCGGGGAGCTGTTTTTT

j_call: TRBJ2-3
clone_size: once
d_call: TRBD2
v_call: TRBV7-2
cdr3_aa: CASSSRGSGGTADTQYF
cdr3_nt: TGTGCCAGCAGCTCCCGGGGTAGCGGGGGGACCGCAGATACGCAGTATTTT

j_call: TRBJ2-7
clone_size: .
d_call: TRBD1
v_call: TRBV7-9
cdr3_aa: CASSKPGQGAGKYEQYF
cdr3_nt: TGTGCCAGCAGCAAACCGGGACAGGGGGCCGGTAAATACGAGCAGTACTTC

j_call: TRBJ2-1
clone_size: .
d_call: .
v_call: TRBV4-2
cdr3_aa: CASSQESGMNEQFF
cdr3_nt: TGTGCCAGCAGCCAAGAGAGCGGAATGAATGAGCAGTTCTTC

j_call: TRBJ2-5
clone_size: .
d_call: TRBD1
v_call: TRBV25-1
cdr3_aa: CASSEFQGAGETQYF
cdr3_nt: TGTGCCAGCAGTGAATTTCAGGGGGCAGGGGAGACCCAGTACTTC

j_call: TRBJ1-1
clone_size: .
d_call: .
v_call: TRBV19
cdr3_aa: CASSINPVGGTEAFF
cdr3_nt: TGTGCCAGTAGTATCAATCCAGTGGGGGGCACTGAAGCTTTCTTT

j_call: TRBJ1-5
clone_size: .
d_call: .
v_call: TRBV29-1
cdr3_aa: CSVEEQPNQPQHF
cdr3_nt: TGCAGCGTTGAAGAACAGCCAAATCAGCCCCAGCATTTT

j_call: TRBJ2-1
clone_size: .
d_call: TRBD2
v_call: TRBV27
cdr3_aa: CASSGKRGVEYNEQFF
cdr3_nt: TGTGCCAGCAGTGGGAAGCGGGGGGTTGAATACAATGAGCAGTTCTTC

j_call: TRBJ1-1
clone_size: .
d_call: .
v_call: TRBV29-1
cdr3_aa: CSAGGRRVAEAFF
cdr3_nt: TGCAGCGCCGGAGGGCGGAGGGTCGCTGAAGCTTTCTTT

j_call: TRBJ1-3
clone_size: once
d_call: .
v_call: TRBV19
cdr3_aa: CASSIPVRMSSGNTIYF
cdr3_nt: TGTGCCAGTAGTATTCCCGTCAGGATGAGCTCTGGAAACACCATATATTTT

j_call: TRBJ1-2
clone_size: .
d_call: .
v_call: TRBV19
cdr3_aa: CASSIDSRRYGYTF
cdr3_nt: TGTGCCAGTAGTATCGACTCCCGGAGGTATGGCTACACCTTC

j_call: TRBJ2-3
clone_size: .
d_call: TRBD1
v_call: TRBV5-6
cdr3_aa: CASSAYRGRSTDTQYF
cdr3_nt: TGTGCCAGCAGCGCCTACAGGGGGCGAAGCACAGATACGCAGTATTTT

j_call: TRBJ2-2
clone_size: .
d_call: .
v_call: TRBV7-9
cdr3_aa: CASSLDRDVGELFF
cdr3_nt: TGTGCCAGCAGCTTAGACCGGGATGTCGGGGAGCTGTTTTTT

j_call: TRBJ2-4
clone_size: .
d_call: TRBD2
v_call: TRBV7-2
cdr3_aa: CASSLVTAGDSWDKNIQYF
cdr3_nt: TGTGCCAGCAGCTTAGTCACAGCGGGGGACTCCTGGGACAAAAACATTCAGTACTTC

j_call: TRBJ2-5
clone_size: .
d_call: TRBD2
v_call: TRBV9
cdr3_aa: CASSPRLAGAGGTQYF
cdr3_nt: TGTGCCAGCAGCCCCCGACTAGCGGGGGCCGGTGGGACCCAGTACTTC

j_call: TRBJ2-3
clone_size: .
d_call: TRBD2
v_call: TRBV10-1
cdr3_aa: CASSDGGTSVDTQYF
cdr3_nt: TGCGCCAGCAGTGACGGAGGGACTAGCGTAGATACGCAGTATTTT

j_call: TRBJ1-1
clone_size: .
d_call: .
v_call: TRBV6-4
cdr3_aa: CASRQRVTEAFF
cdr3_nt: TGTGCCAGCAGGCAACGGGTCACTGAAGCTTTCTTT

j_call: TRBJ2-3
clone_size: few
d_call: TRBD2
v_call: TRBV4-1
cdr3_aa: CASSQAGEWRGTQYF
cdr3_nt: TGCGCCAGCAGCCAGGCGGGAGAGTGGCGGGGGACGCAGTATTTT

j_call: TRBJ1-5
clone_size: .
d_call: TRBD1
v_call: TRBV7-6
cdr3_aa: CASSLGQGGQPQHF
cdr3_nt: TGTGCCAGCAGCTTGGGACAGGGCGGTCAGCCCCAGCATTTT

j_call: TRBJ2-3
clone_size: .
d_call: .
v_call: TRBV5-4
cdr3_aa: CASSAPLATNTDTQYF
cdr3_nt: TGTGCCAGCAGCGCCCCTCTAGCGACAAACACAGATACGCAGTATTTT

j_call: TRBJ1-1
clone_size: once
d_call: .
v_call: TRBV28
cdr3_aa: CASQRGGLGTEAFF
cdr3_nt: TGTGCCAGCCAACGGGGGGGGCTGGGCACTGAAGCTTTCTTT